Here is one T cell receptor beta chain with its context. Its target antigen remains unknown. No base qualities exist here, and no much larger clone lies one base off it. Ends trimmed: V by 6 bases, J by 2 bases; bases unmatched to a gene: 10. The CDR3, from cysteine to phenylalanine, totals 15 residues. Only the CDR3 portion is preserved as DNA: 45 bases, with reading frame beginning at the first base. Based on the germline V gene, the CDR1 and CDR2 sequences are SGHRS and YFSETQ. TCRbeta CDR3 regions were immunosequenced from genomic DNA with the immunoSEQ Assay. Before high-throughput sequencing, genomic DNA was amplified using bias-controlled multiplex PCR. The authors processed their data as follows. To quantify the absolute abundance of each unique TCRbeta CDR3 region, the sequences were collapsed and filtered. Clonality, defined as 1 minus Pielou's evenness, was calculated using productive rearrangements only. Tumor T-cell fraction was computed by normalizing TCRbeta template counts to usable DNA, estimated from several housekeeping genes. A previously published method was used to identify clones whose frequencies were significantly greater in on-treatment samples than in baseline samples. TCRdb stores this immuneACCESS table with in-frame sequences only. Part of the clones is absent; in the studies checked, under half of the shortfall reflects unresolved V genes, and no reason is known for the rest. V and J calls and clone size are given by that table; D and trimming were obtained from the DNA. This sample gives about 12,000 clones in total; roughly 25% of them show up just once. The ten largest clones represent about 20% of the sample.

The treatment or condition label on this specimen signifies: randomized to nivolumab then ipilimumab (arm A) or the reverse (arm B). No trial patient had received prior DNA-damaging chemotherapy. Samples were obtained from patients with melanoma enrolled in CheckMate 064, a randomized, open-label phase II trial of sequential checkpoint blockade. Tumor TCR sequencing used genomic DNA from formalin-fixed paraffin-embedded (FFPE) tissue samples. This entry comes from a study of sequential checkpoint blockade in melanoma (dated by TCRdb to between 2018 and 2021). Context from the whole study: Patients were assigned by 1:1 randomization to either first-line nivolumab followed by ipilimumab (arm A) or ipilimumab followed by nivolumab (arm B). Maintenance nivolumab came after each of the two trial sequences. DNA from 75 to 100 melanoma tumor samples collected before treatment underwent TCRbeta immunosequencing. In about 80% of the matched pre- and post-treatment tumor biopsy pairs, both biopsies came from the same lesion. For 20 to 25 patients, matched tumor biopsies were taken both before treatment and at week 13, after single-agent nivolumab (arm A) or ipilimumab (arm B). Paper-wide results and their limitations: Clinical benefit was about 30 times more likely to be achieved by patients whose tumor T-cell fraction and clonality increased by week 13. In the nivolumab-first arm (arm A), an association was found between pretreatment tumor TIL clonality and response (P = .04). Tumor T-cell fraction and clonality were correlated with PD-L1 staining and CD8+ T-cell counts, but not with mutational load. The response-prediction model combining TCR metrics and mutation burden needs validation in larger, independent patient cohorts. Small sample sizes and reduced statistical power limited the analyses of tumor T-cell fraction within each arm.

This TCR derives from a human donor with melanoma. This specimen consisted of tumor tissue (inferred from file names), obtained from a patient given nivolumab and ipilimumab in sequence. The chain is assembled from TRBV5-1 and TRBJ2-5, with 7 bases matching TRBD1. The CDR3 here reads CASIRQGLKQETQYF. The DNA reads TGCGCCAGCATACGACAGGGCTTGAAGCAAGAGACCCAGTACTTC.